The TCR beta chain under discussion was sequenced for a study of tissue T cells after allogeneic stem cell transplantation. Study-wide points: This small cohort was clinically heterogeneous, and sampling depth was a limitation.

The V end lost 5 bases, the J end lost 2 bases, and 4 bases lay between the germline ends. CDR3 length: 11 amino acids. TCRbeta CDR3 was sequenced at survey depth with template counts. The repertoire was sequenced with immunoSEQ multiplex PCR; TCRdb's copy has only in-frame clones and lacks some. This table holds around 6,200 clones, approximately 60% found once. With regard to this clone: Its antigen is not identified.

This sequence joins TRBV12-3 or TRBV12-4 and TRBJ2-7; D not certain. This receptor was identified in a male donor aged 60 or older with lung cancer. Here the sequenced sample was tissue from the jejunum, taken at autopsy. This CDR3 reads CASSHTYEQYF. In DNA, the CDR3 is TGTGCCAGCAGTCATACCTACGAGCAGTACTTC.